This TCR beta chain was retrieved from a study of T cell clonotyping in hematopoietic cell transplantation. Findings of the study overall: Broader posttransplant TCR repertoire diversity was predicted by graft donor and pretransplant recipient Inverse Simpson Index values. At the given depth, recipient repertoires were over 95% de novo clonotypes.

Germline V gene lookup returns CDR1 MDHEN and CDR2 SYDVKM. This CDR3 contains 16 residues. After removal of 5 bases from V and 6 bases from J, the junction contained 10 bases not matched to a gene. Sequencing used immunoSEQ multiplex PCR; TCRdb keeps in-frame clones, though not all of them. The sample shows around 13,000 clones, about 80% of them seen only once. As for this clone: As yet, its antigen is unknown.

V gene TRBV28 combines with J gene TRBJ1-5; 10 bases fit TRBD1. The origin of this receptor is a female patient in her thirties or forties who had an allogeneic stem cell transplant from a related donor, so T cells may come from the graft donor. Some clones in this sample may be carry-over from other donors' samples. The sequences come from PBMCs, collected 100 days after allogeneic stem cell transplant. This CDR3 is CASSGRDRGKGQPQHF. DNA for the CDR3: TGTGCCAGCAGTGGCCGGGACAGGGGTAAGGGTCAGCCCCAGCATTTT.